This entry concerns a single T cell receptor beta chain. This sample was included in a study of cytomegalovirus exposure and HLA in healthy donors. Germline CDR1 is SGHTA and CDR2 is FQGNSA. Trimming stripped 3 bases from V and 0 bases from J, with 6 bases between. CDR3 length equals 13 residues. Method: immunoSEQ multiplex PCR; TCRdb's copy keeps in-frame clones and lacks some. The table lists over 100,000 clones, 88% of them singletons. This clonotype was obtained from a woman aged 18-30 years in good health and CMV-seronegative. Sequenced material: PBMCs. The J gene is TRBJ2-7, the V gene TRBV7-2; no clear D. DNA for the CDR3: TGTGCCAGCAGCTTGACACTCTCCTACGAGCAGTACTTC. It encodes CASSLTLSYEQYF.